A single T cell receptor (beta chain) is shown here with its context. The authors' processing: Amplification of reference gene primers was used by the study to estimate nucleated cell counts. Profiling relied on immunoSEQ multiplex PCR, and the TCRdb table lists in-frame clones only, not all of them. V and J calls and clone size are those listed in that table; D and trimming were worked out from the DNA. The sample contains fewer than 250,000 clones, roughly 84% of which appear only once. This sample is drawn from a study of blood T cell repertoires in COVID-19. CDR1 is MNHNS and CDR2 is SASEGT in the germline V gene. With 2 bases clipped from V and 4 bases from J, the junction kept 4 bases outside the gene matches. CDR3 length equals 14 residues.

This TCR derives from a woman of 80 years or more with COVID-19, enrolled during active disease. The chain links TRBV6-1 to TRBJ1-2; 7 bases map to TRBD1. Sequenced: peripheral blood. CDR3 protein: CASSEKTGSYGYTF. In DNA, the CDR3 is TGTGCCAGCAGTGAAAAGACAGGGAGCTATGGCTACACCTTC.